These T cell receptor beta chains were read from a single sample in a study of beta chain features in type 1 diabetes. Generated by immunoSEQ multiplex PCR, the TCRdb table keeps only in-frame clones and is missing some. Found here are some 190,000 clones, approximately 7.8% of them singletons; the top ten hold around 0.9%. Sequenced sample: central memory CD4+ T cells from blood. All receptors derive from a woman between 35 and 50 years old with type 1 diabetes. Each CDR3 is given with its conserved first and last residue. The D gene is left open where the match is weak.

j_call: TRBJ1-1
d_call: NA
v_call: TRBV5-4
cdr3_aa: CASSLGARKNTEAFF

j_call: TRBJ1-5
d_call: TRBD1
v_call: TRBV2
cdr3_aa: CASRGQANQPQHF

j_call: TRBJ1-2
d_call: NA
v_call: TRBV7-9
cdr3_aa: CASSPGTRQQANYGYTF

j_call: TRBJ2-7
d_call: NA
v_call: TRBV6-6
cdr3_aa: CASSAPPVPEQYF

j_call: TRBJ1-4
d_call: NA
v_call: TRBV30
cdr3_aa: CAWSGLEGEKLFF

j_call: TRBJ2-1
d_call: TRBD2
v_call: TRBV11-2
cdr3_aa: CASSSSSGAFYNEQFF

j_call: TRBJ1-6
d_call: TRBD1
v_call: TRBV5-6
cdr3_aa: CASSTDQGDPLHF

j_call: TRBJ1-2
d_call: NA
v_call: TRBV7-9
cdr3_aa: CASSLALLDGYTF

j_call: TRBJ2-5
d_call: NA
v_call: TRBV2
cdr3_aa: CASSEARTETQYF

j_call: TRBJ2-7
d_call: TRBD2
v_call: TRBV11-2
cdr3_aa: CASSNEAGTFEQYF

j_call: TRBJ2-7
d_call: TRBD1
v_call: TRBV7-2
cdr3_aa: CASSPQGQGREQYF

j_call: TRBJ2-3
d_call: TRBD2
v_call: TRBV28
cdr3_aa: CASSSPSGRGDTQYF

j_call: TRBJ1-1
d_call: TRBD1
v_call: TRBV6-5
cdr3_aa: CASSPGQTNTEAFF

j_call: TRBJ2-1
d_call: NA
v_call: TRBV6-1
cdr3_aa: CASSEARGGEQFF

j_call: TRBJ2-5
d_call: NA
v_call: TRBV4-1
cdr3_aa: CASSPRRGDSLETQYF

j_call: TRBJ2-5
d_call: TRBD2
v_call: TRBV29-1
cdr3_aa: CSVEGTSGSVSETQYF

j_call: TRBJ1-6
d_call: NA
v_call: TRBV30
cdr3_aa: CAWSRGRENSPLHF

j_call: TRBJ1-1
d_call: TRBD1
v_call: TRBV5-1
cdr3_aa: CASSRTGETEAFF

j_call: TRBJ1-1
d_call: TRBD1
v_call: TRBV19
cdr3_aa: CASSTRDRGRNTEAFF

j_call: TRBJ2-6
d_call: NA
v_call: TRBV9
cdr3_aa: CASYSGANVLTF

j_call: TRBJ2-2
d_call: TRBD2
v_call: TRBV4-1
cdr3_aa: CASSQGLRGARTGELFF

j_call: TRBJ2-7
d_call: NA
v_call: TRBV28
cdr3_aa: CASARHGVNYEQYF

j_call: TRBJ1-5
d_call: TRBD1
v_call: TRBV19
cdr3_aa: CASRAAGGRVAQHF

j_call: TRBJ1-3
d_call: NA
v_call: TRBV18
cdr3_aa: CASSPTSGDSGNTIYF

j_call: TRBJ2-1
d_call: TRBD2
v_call: TRBV30
cdr3_aa: CAWRSTSGKSSYNEQFF

j_call: TRBJ2-7
d_call: TRBD1
v_call: TRBV7-2
cdr3_aa: CASSTRTGPSYEQYF

j_call: TRBJ2-7
d_call: TRBD1
v_call: TRBV7-2
cdr3_aa: CASSSRQGAYEQYF

j_call: TRBJ1-2
d_call: NA
v_call: TRBV7-2
cdr3_aa: CASSFGRAQGYTF

j_call: TRBJ2-3
d_call: TRBD2
v_call: TRBV30
cdr3_aa: CAWSVTPPASGRNTDTQYF

j_call: TRBJ2-5
d_call: TRBD2
v_call: TRBV9
cdr3_aa: CASSPQAGLQETQYF

j_call: TRBJ2-1
d_call: NA
v_call: TRBV5-5
cdr3_aa: CASSADNLIYNEQFF

j_call: TRBJ1-1
d_call: NA
v_call: TRBV10-3
cdr3_aa: CAISESGGGGRTEAFF

j_call: TRBJ2-5
d_call: NA
v_call: TRBV9
cdr3_aa: CASSVGGGEETQYF

j_call: TRBJ2-7
d_call: NA
v_call: TRBV4-1
cdr3_aa: CASSLIREGSREQYF

j_call: TRBJ2-1
d_call: NA
v_call: TRBV2
cdr3_aa: CASSLGSQQFF

j_call: TRBJ2-5
d_call: TRBD1
v_call: TRBV7-3
cdr3_aa: CASRPGTGGEETQYF

j_call: TRBJ2-7
d_call: TRBD2
v_call: TRBV5-1
cdr3_aa: CASSAGTSGNSYEQYF

j_call: TRBJ2-7
d_call: TRBD2
v_call: TRBV27
cdr3_aa: CASSMRGEDYEQYF

j_call: TRBJ2-3
d_call: NA
v_call: TRBV7-2
cdr3_aa: CASSLPGRRDTQYF

j_call: TRBJ1-1
d_call: NA
v_call: TRBV18
cdr3_aa: CASSISIPAANTEAFF

j_call: TRBJ1-5
d_call: TRBD1
v_call: TRBV19
cdr3_aa: CASGGTGWQPQHF

j_call: TRBJ2-1
d_call: TRBD2
v_call: TRBV5-6
cdr3_aa: CASSLGAGGQFF

j_call: TRBJ2-3
d_call: NA
v_call: TRBV7-3
cdr3_aa: CASSSQRTDTQYF